Following are 19 T cell receptor beta chains from one sample sequenced in a study of control samples from healthy donors and cancer patients. TCRdb's table, derived via immunoSEQ multiplex PCR, lists solely in-frame clones and lacks some. The top ten hold about 0.73% of the sample, which has some 160,000 clones, roughly nine tenths seen once. Sequencing was carried out using blood. Receptors originate from a woman aged 25 to 39 in good health.

V is TRBV27 and J is TRBJ1-1; 8 positions match TRBD1. The V gene's germline CDR1 is MNHEY and CDR2 SMNVEV (reference sequence). This CDR3 spans 13 amino acids. The trim removed 6 bases at V and 5 bases at J, leaving 5 bases unmatched. The DNA for the CDR3 is TGTGCCAGCAGCTCGACAGGGGAGACTGAAGCTTTCTTT. Translation: CASSSTGETEAFF.

The rearrangement links TRBV18 to TRBJ2-2, with 9 bases matching TRBD1. The V and J ends lost 2 bases and 7 bases, in that order; junction bases with no gene match: 8. The CDR3 has 16 residues. Germline CDR1 and CDR2: KGHSH and LQKENI. The CDR3 region has the DNA TGTGCCAGCTCACCAGCCGGGACAGGGTATATCGGGGAGCTGTTTTTT. Encoded protein: CASSPAGTGYIGELFF.

The J gene is TRBJ2-2, the V gene TRBV28, with 7 bases lining up with TRBD2. The trim removed 7 bases at V and 2 bases at J, leaving 4 bases unmatched. The CDR3 loop spans 14 amino acids. The germline V gene has CDR1 MDHEN and CDR2 SYDVKM. This CDR3 reads CASNGRTNTGELFF. Written as DNA, the CDR3 is TGTGCCAGCAACGGGAGGACTAACACCGGGGAGCTGTTTTTT.

V is TRBV20-1 and J is TRBJ2-3; 7 bases are shared with TRBD2. Trimming at V came to 3 bases and at J to 5 bases, leaving 5 bases not matched to a gene. The V gene's germline CDR1 is DFQATT and CDR2 SNEGSKA (reference sequence). The CDR3 loop spans 13 amino acids. The chain's CDR3 is CSASAGAEDTQYF. CDR3 DNA sequence: TGCAGTGCTAGTGCGGGAGCAGAAGATACGCAGTATTTT.

V gene TRBV10-3 combines with J gene TRBJ1-1; TRBD1 might be the D (5 bases). The V gene lost 2 bases and the J gene lost 11 bases, with 15 bases spanning the gap. This CDR3 region has 13 residues. Germline CDR1 ENHRY, CDR2 SYGVKD. The DNA for the CDR3 is TGTGCCATCAGTGAGGGACAACCTCGAGAGGCTTTCTTT. Protein product: CAISEGQPREAFF.

V gene TRBV6-5 combines with J gene TRBJ2-7; D gene ambiguous. CDR3 length equals 12 residues. Trimming shortened V by 0 bases and J by 10 bases, and 10 bases separated the two germline ends. Germline loops: CDR1 MNHEY, CDR2 SVGAGI. The CDR3 protein is CASSYSGGYQYF. In DNA, the CDR3 is TGTGCCAGCAGTTACTCTGGCGGTTACCAGTACTTC.

The chain couples TRBV28 to TRBJ1-3; D is undetermined. CDR1 and CDR2 from the germline V gene are MDHEN and SYDVKM. The CDR3 contains 14 residues. Trimming stripped 8 bases from V and 3 bases from J, with 14 bases between. The CDR3 DNA follows: TGTGCCAGCTTCGCCCGGGGAGGTGGAAACACCATATATTTT. As protein: CASFARGGGNTIYF.

The J gene is TRBJ2-7, the V gene TRBV5-4; TRBD2 matches at 15 bases. V gave up 5 bases and J gave up 0 bases; unmatched junction bases: 6. The germline CDR1 and CDR2 sequences are SGHNT and YYREEE (reference sequence). The CDR3 contains 17 residues. This CDR3 reads CASSWGLAGGSSYEQYF. The CDR3 DNA reads as TGTGCCAGCAGTTGGGGACTAGCGGGAGGAAGCTCCTACGAGCAGTACTTC.

The chain couples TRBV14 to TRBJ1-1; D unclear. CDR3 size: 13 residues. The V end was cut by 1 base, the J end by 8 bases, with 11 bases between. The germline gives CDR1 SGHDN, CDR2 FVKESK. Here the CDR3 reads CASSQGEQREAFF. The CDR3 DNA reads TGTGCCAGCAGCCAAGGGGAACAAAGGGAAGCTTTCTTT.

The chain couples TRBV7-3 to TRBJ2-3; 8 positions agree with TRBD2. Germline V gene data show CDR1 as SGHTA and CDR2 as FQGTGA. V shed 5 bases, J shed 7 bases, and the junction held 8 bases outside the gene matches. The CDR3 has 14 residues. Here the CDR3 reads CASSQGLDGNTQYF. The CDR3 DNA reads as TGTGCCAGCAGCCAGGGACTAGATGGGAATACGCAGTATTTT.

V usage is TRBV10-2 and J usage is TRBJ2-3; no definite D call. V lost 8 bases to trimming and J lost 0 bases, with 6 bases between them. The CDR3 covers 12 residues. Germline CDR1 is WSHSY and CDR2 is SAAADI. The chain's CDR3 is CASVSSTDTQYF. The CDR3 DNA reads TGCGCCAGCGTTTCAAGCACAGATACGCAGTATTTT.

The gene calls are TRBV4-1 and TRBJ1-1; no firm D call. The CDR3 is 14 residues long. CDR1 and CDR2 (germline): MGHRA, YSYEKL. Trimming stripped 1 base from V and 0 bases from J, with 6 bases between. The CDR3, as DNA: TGCGCCAGCAGCCAAGGGTCAGTGAACACTGAAGCTTTCTTT. This sequence encodes CASSQGSVNTEAFF.

The CDR3, as DNA: TGTGCCAGCAGCGGAGGGAGAAAGACCCAGTACTTC. Its protein product is CASSGGRKTQYF. V usage is TRBV21-1 and J usage is TRBJ2-5; the D call in the table, TRBD2, was not verified against the DNA. TRBV21-1 constitutes a pseudogene. The CDR3 length is 12 residues.

The chain joins TRBV7-3 to TRBJ2-3, with TRBD2 as a possible D gene (5 bases). The V end lost 6 bases, the J end lost 5 bases, and 15 bases lay between the germline ends. The CDR3 has 14 residues. The germline gives CDR1 SGHTA, CDR2 FQGTGA. The DNA of the CDR3 is TGTGCCAGCAGTTTTAACACTCGGGGAGATACGCAGTATTTT. This translates into CASSFNTRGDTQYF.

The chain uses TRBV3-1 (or the pseudogene TRBV3-2) and TRBJ2-1, with 7 bases fitting TRBD1. In germline, CDR1 is LGHDT, CDR2 YNNKEL (reference sequence). The CDR3 is 15 amino acids. V lost 0 bases and J lost 7; bases outside the gene matches: 6. The CDR3 protein is CASSQEQGMLNEQFF. CDR3 nucleotides: TGTGCCAGCAGCCAAGAACAGGGGATGCTAAATGAGCAGTTCTTC.

The rearrangement joins TRBV19 to TRBJ1-5; D not certain. Germline CDR1 and CDR2: LNHDA and SQIVND (reference sequence). The CDR3 has 13 amino acids. V was cut by 4 bases and J by 5 bases, with 9 bases left in between. The chain's CDR3 is CASSNGVHQPQHF. The CDR3 region has the DNA TGTGCCAGTAGTAACGGGGTACATCAGCCCCAGCATTTT.

The chain uses TRBV15 and TRBJ2-1; 9 nucleotides agree with TRBD1. Trimming removed 0 bases from V and 8 bases from J; junction bases left unmatched: 14. The CDR3 totals 18 residues. Looked up from germline, CDR1 is LNHNV and CDR2 is YYDKDF (reference sequence). CDR3 loop: CATSRDKAGTGGNYEQFF. Written as DNA, the CDR3 is TGTGCCACCAGCAGAGATAAGGCCGGTACAGGGGGCAACTATGAGCAGTTCTTC.

The rearrangement links TRBV20-1 to TRBJ2-5; D gene unclear. CDR3 size: 13 residues. In germline, CDR1 is DFQATT, CDR2 SNEGSKA (reference sequence). V was cut by 3 bases and J by 7 bases, with 15 bases left in between. Here the CDR3 DNA reads TGCAGTGCTAGTATGCAGAATTCCGGGACCCAGTACTTC. Translation gives CSASMQNSGTQYF.

The chain is built from TRBV14 and TRBJ2-7; no firm D call. The CDR3 runs to 14 residues. Germline V gene sequence: CDR1 SGHDN, CDR2 FVKESK. The V gene lost 4 bases and the J gene lost 0 bases, with 10 bases spanning the gap. CDR3 region: CASSRDYLSYEQYF. CDR3 sequence (DNA): TGTGCCAGCAGCCGAGATTACCTCTCCTACGAGCAGTACTTC.